The rows below give T cell receptor beta chains drawn from one sample of a study of blood T cell repertoires in COVID-19. The table came from immunoSEQ multiplex PCR; TCRdb's copy has only in-frame clones and leaves some out. The sample lists fewer than 350,000 clones; roughly 91% were seen once. The sample was peripheral blood. Every receptor here comes from a man aged 40-49 years with acute or convalescent COVID-19. Each CDR3 is given with its conserved first and last residue. Fields, in order: J gene, D gene, V gene, clone size, CDR3 protein, CDR3 DNA. D genes are given only for firm matches. Clone size is not always given. Where it is, it says once, few, many or a class for expanded clones.

>TRBJ1-1|.|TRBV7-4|.
CASSARVSAFF
TGTGCCAGCAGCGCCAGGGTTTCGGCTTTCTTT
>TRBJ2-1|TRBD2|TRBV4-2|.
CASSQELSGGGTNEQFF
TGTGCCAGCAGCCAAGAATTAAGCGGGGGGGGAACCAATGAGCAGTTCTTC
>TRBJ1-4|.|TRBV19|.
CASSINGKLFF
TGTGCCAGTAGTATAAACGGAAAACTGTTTTTT
>TRBJ2-3|TRBD2|TRBV5-1|.
CASRSGRGTQYF
TGCGCCAGCCGCTCCGGGAGGGGTACGCAGTATTTT
>TRBJ1-1|.|TRBV10-1|.
CASRLGGNTEAFF
TGCGCCAGCAGGCTGGGGGGGAACACTGAAGCTTTCTTT
>TRBJ2-1|TRBD2|TRBV2|.
CASSPRTSEVNNEQFF
TGTGCCAGCAGTCCCCGGACTAGCGAAGTGAACAATGAGCAGTTCTTC
>TRBJ1-2|TRBD1|TRBV12-5|.
CASGLVTGYGYTF
TGTGCTAGTGGTTTGGTGACAGGGTATGGCTACACCTTC
>TRBJ2-7|TRBD1|TRBV4-1|.
CASSPPPGQDYEQYF
TGCGCCAGCAGCCCCCCCCCGGGACAGGACTACGAGCAGTACTTC
>TRBJ1-2|.|TRBV9|.
CASSEAPGFPGYTF
TGTGCCAGCAGCGAGGCCCCAGGGTTCCCTGGCTACACCTTC
>TRBJ2-5|.|TRBV29-1|.
CSVVRQSKGTQYF
TGCAGCGTTGTCAGGCAGTCTAAAGGGACCCAGTACTTC
>TRBJ2-1|.|TRBV7-8|.
CASSPPQYNEQFF
TGTGCCAGCAGCCCCCCCCAGTACAATGAGCAGTTCTTC
>TRBJ1-1|.|TRBV12-3/TRBV12-4|.
CASSWGGTEAFF
TGTGCCAGCAGTTGGGGGGGCACTGAAGCTTTCTTT
>TRBJ1-2|.|TRBV5-1|.
CASSLEASTGGYTF
TGCGCCAGCAGCTTGGAGGCCAGCACGGGTGGCTACACCTTC
>TRBJ2-1|TRBD1|TRBV11-1|.
CASSFDRGQFF
TGTGCCAGCAGCTTTGACAGGGGACAGTTCTTC
>TRBJ1-2|.|TRBV2|.
CASSVPTSNYGYTF
TGTGCCAGCAGTGTACCTACTTCTAACTATGGCTACACCTTC
>TRBJ2-1|TRBD2|TRBV10-1|.
CASSESWTSGEQFF
TGCGCCAGCAGTGAGTCTTGGACTAGTGGAGAGCAGTTCTTC
>TRBJ2-3|TRBD2|TRBV10-2|few
CASSLKMTSGVVTDTQYF
TGCGCCAGCAGTTTAAAAATGACTAGCGGGGTGGTAACAGATACGCAGTATTTT
>TRBJ2-1|TRBD2|TRBV7-2|.
CASSLTSGGFSSYNEQFF
TGTGCCAGCAGCTTAACTAGCGGGGGCTTTAGCTCCTACAATGAGCAGTTCTTC
>TRBJ1-1|.|TRBV5-6|once
CASSLLGAAEAFF
TGTGCCAGCTCCTTGTTGGGGGCGGCTGAAGCTTTCTTT